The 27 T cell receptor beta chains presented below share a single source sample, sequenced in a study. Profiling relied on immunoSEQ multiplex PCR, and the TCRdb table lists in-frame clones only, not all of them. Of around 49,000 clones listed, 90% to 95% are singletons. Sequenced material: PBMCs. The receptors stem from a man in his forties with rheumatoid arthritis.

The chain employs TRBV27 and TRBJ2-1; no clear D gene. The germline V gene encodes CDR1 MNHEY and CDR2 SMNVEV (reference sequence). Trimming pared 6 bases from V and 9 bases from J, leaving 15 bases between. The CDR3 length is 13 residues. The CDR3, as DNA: TGTGCCAGCAGCTTGAGGCCCGCAGGTGAGCAGTTCTTC. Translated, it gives CASSLRPAGEQFF.

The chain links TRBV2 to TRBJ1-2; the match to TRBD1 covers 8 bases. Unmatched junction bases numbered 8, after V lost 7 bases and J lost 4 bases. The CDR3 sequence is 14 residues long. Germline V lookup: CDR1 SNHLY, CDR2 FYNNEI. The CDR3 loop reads CASNGQGSSYGYTF. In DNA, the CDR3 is TGTGCCAGCAATGGACAGGGTTCTAGCTATGGCTACACCTTC.

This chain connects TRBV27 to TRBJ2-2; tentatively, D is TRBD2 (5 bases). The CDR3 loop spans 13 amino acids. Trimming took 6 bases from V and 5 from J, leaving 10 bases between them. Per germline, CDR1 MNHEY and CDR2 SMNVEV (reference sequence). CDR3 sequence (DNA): TGTGCCAGCAGAGACTACCTAACCGGGGAGCTGTTTTTT. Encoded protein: CASRDYLTGELFF.

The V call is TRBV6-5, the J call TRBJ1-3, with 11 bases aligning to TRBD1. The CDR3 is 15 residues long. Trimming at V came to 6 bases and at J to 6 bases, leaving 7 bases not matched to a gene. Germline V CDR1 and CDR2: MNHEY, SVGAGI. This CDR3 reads CASRGSGQGVNTIYF. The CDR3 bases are TGTGCCAGCAGGGGATCGGGACAGGGGGTAAACACCATATATTTT.

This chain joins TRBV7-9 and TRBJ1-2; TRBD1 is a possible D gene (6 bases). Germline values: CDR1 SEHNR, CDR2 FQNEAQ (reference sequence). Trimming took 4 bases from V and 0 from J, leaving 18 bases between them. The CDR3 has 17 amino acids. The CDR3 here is CASSSSEGEGSNYGYTF. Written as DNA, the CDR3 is TGTGCCAGCAGCTCCTCCGAGGGGGAAGGCTCTAACTATGGCTACACCTTC.

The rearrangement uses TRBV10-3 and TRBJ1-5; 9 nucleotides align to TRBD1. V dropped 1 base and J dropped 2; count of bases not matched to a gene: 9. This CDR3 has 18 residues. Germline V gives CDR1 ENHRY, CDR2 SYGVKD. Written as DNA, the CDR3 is TGTGCCATCAGTGAGTTTTCAGGACAGGGGACTCGCAATCAGCCCCAGCATTTT. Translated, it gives CAISEFSGQGTRNQPQHF.

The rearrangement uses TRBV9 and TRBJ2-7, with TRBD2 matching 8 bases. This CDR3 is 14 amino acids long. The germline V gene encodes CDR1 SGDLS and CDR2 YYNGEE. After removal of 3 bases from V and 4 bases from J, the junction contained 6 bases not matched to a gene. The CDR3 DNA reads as TGTGCCAGCAGCGCCGGGACTAGTATTTACGAGCAGTACTTC. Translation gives CASSAGTSIYEQYF.

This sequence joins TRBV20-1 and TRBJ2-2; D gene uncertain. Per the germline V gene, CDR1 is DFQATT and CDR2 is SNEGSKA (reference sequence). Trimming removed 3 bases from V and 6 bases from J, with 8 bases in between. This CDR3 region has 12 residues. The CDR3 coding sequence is TGCAGTGCTAGTTTGCCCGCCGGGGAGCTGTTTTTT. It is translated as CSASLPAGELFF.

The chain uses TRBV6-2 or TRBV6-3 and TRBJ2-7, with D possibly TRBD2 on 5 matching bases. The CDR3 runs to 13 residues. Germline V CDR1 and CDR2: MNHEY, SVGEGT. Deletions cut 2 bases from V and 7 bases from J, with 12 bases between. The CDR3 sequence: CASSYVASMEQYF. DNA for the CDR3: TGTGCCAGCAGTTACGTGGCTAGCATGGAGCAGTACTTC.

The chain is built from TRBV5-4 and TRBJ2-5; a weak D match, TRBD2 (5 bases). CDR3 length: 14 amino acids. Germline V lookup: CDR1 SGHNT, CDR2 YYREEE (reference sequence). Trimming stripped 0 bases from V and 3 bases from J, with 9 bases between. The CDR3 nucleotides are TGTGCCAGCAGCTTGGGCGGACTCGAAGAGACCCAGTACTTC. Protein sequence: CASSLGGLEETQYF.

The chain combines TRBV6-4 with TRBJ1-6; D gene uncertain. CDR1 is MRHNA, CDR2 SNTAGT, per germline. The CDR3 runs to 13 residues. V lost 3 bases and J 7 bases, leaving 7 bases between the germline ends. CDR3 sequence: CASSDSWNSPLHF. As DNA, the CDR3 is TGTGCCAGCAGTGATAGCTGGAATTCACCCCTCCACTTT.

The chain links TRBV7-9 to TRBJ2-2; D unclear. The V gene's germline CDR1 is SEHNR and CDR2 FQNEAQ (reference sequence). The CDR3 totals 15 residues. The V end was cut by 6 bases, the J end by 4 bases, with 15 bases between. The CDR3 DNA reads TGTGCCAGCAGTCCCAGCGTGCGGCCCACCGGGGAGCTGTTTTTT. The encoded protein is CASSPSVRPTGELFF. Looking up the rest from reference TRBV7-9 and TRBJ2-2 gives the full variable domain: DTGVSQNPRHKITKRGQNVTFRCDPISEHNRLYWYRQTLGQGPEFLTYFQNEAQLEKSRLLSDRFSAERPKGSFSTLEIQRTEQGDSAMYLCASSPSVRPTGELFFGEGSRLTVL.

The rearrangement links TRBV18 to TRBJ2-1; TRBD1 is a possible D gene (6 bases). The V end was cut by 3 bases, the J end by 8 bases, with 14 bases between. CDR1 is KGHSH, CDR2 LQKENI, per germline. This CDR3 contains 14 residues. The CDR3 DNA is TGTGCCAGCTCACCGTACAGGGCCGGGGATGAGCAGTTCTTC. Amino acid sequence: CASSPYRAGDEQFF. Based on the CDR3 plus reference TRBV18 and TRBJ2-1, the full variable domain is NAGVMQNPRHLVRRRGQEARLRCSPMKGHSHVYWYRQLPEEGLKFMVYLQKENIIDESGMPKERFSAEFPKEGPSILRIQQVVRGDSAAYFCASSPYRAGDEQFFGPGTRLTVL.

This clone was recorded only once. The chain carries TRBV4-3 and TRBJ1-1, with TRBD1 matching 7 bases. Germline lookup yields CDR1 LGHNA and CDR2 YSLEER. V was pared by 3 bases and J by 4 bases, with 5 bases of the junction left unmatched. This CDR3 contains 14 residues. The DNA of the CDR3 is TGCGCCAGCAGCCAGGACAGGTCGAGCACTGAAGCTTTCTTT. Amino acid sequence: CASSQDRSSTEAFF.

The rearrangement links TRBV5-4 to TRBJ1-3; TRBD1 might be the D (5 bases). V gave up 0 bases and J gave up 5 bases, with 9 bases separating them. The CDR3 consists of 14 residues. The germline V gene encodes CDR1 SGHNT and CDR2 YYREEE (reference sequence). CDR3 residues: CASSLEGARNTIYF. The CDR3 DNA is TGTGCCAGCAGCTTGGAAGGGGCGAGAAACACCATATATTTT. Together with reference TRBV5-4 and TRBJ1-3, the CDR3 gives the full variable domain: ETGVTQSPTHLIKTRGQQVTLRCSSQSGHNTVSWYQQALGQGPQFIFQYYREEENGRGNFPPRFSGLQFPNYSSELNVNALELDDSALYLCASSLEGARNTIYFGEGSWLTVV.

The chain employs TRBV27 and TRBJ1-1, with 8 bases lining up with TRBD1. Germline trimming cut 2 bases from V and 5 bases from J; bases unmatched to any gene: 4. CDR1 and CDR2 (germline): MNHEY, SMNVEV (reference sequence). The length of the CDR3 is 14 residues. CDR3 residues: CASSLPGGNTEAFF. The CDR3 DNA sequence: TGTGCCAGCAGTTTACCAGGGGGCAATACTGAAGCTTTCTTT.

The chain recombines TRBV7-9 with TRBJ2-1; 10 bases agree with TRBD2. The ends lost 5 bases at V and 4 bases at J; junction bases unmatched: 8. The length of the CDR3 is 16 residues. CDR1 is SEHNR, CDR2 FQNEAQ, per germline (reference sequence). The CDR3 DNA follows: TGTGCCAGCAGCAGAAGACTAGCGGGCGAATACAATGAGCAGTTCTTC. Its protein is CASSRRLAGEYNEQFF. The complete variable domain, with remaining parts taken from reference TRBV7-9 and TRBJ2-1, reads DTGVSQNPRHKITKRGQNVTFRCDPISEHNRLYWYRQTLGQGPEFLTYFQNEAQLEKSRLLSDRFSAERPKGSFSTLEIQRTEQGDSAMYLCASSRRLAGEYNEQFFGPGTRLTVL.

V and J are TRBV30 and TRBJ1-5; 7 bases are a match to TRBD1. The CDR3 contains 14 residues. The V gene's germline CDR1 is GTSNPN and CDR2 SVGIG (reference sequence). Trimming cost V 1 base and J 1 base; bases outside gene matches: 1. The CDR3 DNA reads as TGTGCCTGGAGTGACAGGGGCAGCAATCAGCCCCAGCATTTT. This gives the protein CAWSDRGSNQPQHF.

The CDR3 protein is CASSPPEGGYEQYF. The CDR3 nucleotides read TGTGCCAGCTCACCACCGGAGGGGGGCTACGAGCAGTACTTC. The chain combines TRBV18 with TRBJ2-7; either TRBD1 or TRBD2 may fit D (6 bases each). Between the trimmed V and J ends, which lost 0 bases and 3 bases, there was a span of 9 bases. This CDR3 has 14 residues. In germline, CDR1 is KGHSH, CDR2 LQKENI.

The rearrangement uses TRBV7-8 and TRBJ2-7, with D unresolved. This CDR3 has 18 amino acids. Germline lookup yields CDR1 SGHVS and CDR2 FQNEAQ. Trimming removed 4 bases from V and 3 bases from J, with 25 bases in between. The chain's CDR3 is CASSSKPSLSHLNYEQYF. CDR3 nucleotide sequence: TGTGCCAGCAGCTCGAAACCCTCCCTTTCACACCTCAACTACGAGCAGTACTTC.

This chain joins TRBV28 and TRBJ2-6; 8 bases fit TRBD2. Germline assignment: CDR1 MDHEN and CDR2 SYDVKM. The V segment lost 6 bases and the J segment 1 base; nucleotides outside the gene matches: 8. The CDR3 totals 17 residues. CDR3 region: CASRTISGESGANVLTF. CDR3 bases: TGTGCCAGCAGAACTATTAGCGGGGAATCTGGGGCCAACGTCCTGACTTTC.

The CDR3 sequence is CASSQGITGAFNYGYTF. CDR3 nucleotides: TGCGCCAGCAGCCAAGGCATTACAGGGGCCTTTAACTATGGCTACACCTTC. The chain employs TRBV4-1 and TRBJ1-2; 7 nucleotides agree with TRBD1. The CDR3 covers 17 residues. Germline-derived CDR1 and CDR2 are MGHRA and YSYEKL. Losses at the gene ends were 1 base for V and 1 base for J; bases not matched to a gene: 9.

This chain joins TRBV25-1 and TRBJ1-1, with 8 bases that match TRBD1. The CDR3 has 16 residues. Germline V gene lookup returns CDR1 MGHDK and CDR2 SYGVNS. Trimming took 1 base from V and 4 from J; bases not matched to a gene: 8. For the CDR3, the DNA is TGTGCCAGCAGTGAATTGAGGGCAGGGGGCGGCACTGAAGCTTTCTTT. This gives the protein CASSELRAGGGTEAFF. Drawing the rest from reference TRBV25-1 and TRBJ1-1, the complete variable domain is EADIYQTPRYLVIGTGKKITLECSQTMGHDKMYWYQQDPGMELHLIHYSYGVNSTEKGDLSSESTVSRIRTEHFPLTLESARPSHTSQYLCASSELRAGGGTEAFFGQGTRLTVV.

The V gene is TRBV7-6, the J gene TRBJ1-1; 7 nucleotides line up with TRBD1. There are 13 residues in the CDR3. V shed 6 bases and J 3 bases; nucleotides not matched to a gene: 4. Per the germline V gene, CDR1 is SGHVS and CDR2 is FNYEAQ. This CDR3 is CASSRDRDTEAFF. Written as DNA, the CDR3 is TGTGCCAGCAGTCGCGACAGGGACACTGAAGCTTTCTTT.

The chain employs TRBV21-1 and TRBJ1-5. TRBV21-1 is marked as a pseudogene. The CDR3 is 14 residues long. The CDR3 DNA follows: TGTGCCAGCAGCAAAGGGACCGGCAATCAGCCCCAGCATTTT. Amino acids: CASSKGTGNQPQHF.

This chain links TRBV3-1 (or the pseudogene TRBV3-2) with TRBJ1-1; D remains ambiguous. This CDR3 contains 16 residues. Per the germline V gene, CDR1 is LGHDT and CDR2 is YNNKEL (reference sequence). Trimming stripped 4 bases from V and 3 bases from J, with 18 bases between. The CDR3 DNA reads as TGTGCCAGCAGCCCCCCCCGGCGGGGTCTGGACACTGAAGCTTTCTTT. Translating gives CASSPPRRGLDTEAFF.

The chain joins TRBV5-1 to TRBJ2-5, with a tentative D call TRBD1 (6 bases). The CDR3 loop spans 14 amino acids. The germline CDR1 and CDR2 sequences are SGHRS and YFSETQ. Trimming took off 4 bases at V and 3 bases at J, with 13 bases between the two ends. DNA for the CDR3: TGCGCCAGCAGCCCTGGGACAAGCAAAGAGACCCAGTACTTC. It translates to CASSPGTSKETQYF.